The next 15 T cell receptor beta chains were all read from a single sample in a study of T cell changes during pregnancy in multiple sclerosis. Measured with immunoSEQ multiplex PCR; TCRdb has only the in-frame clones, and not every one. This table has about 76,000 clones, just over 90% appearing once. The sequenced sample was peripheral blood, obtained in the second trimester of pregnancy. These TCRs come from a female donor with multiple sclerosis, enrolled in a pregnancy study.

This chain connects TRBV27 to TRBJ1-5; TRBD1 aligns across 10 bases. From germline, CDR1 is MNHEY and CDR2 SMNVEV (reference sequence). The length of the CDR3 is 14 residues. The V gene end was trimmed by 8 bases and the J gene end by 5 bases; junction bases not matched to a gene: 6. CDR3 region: CASRRGQGYQPQHF. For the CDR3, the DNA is TGTGCCAGCCGAAGGGGACAGGGGTATCAGCCCCAGCATTTT.

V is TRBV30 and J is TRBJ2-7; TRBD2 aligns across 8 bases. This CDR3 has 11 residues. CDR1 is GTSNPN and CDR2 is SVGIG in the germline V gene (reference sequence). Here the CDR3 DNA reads TGTGCAGTCGAGCGGGGGCCCGAGCAGTACTTC. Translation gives CAVERGPEQYF.

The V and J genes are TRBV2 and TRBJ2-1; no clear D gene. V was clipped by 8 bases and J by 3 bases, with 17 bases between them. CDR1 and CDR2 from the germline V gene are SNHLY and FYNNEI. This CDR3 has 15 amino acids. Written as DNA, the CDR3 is TGTGCCAGCGTAGGATGGCGGTCGGGCTACAATGAGCAGTTCTTC. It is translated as CASVGWRSGYNEQFF.

CDR3 sequence reads: CASSARQGYEQYF. The CDR3 DNA reads TGTGCCAGCAGCGCGAGACAGGGGTACGAGCAGTACTTC. The chain joins TRBV9 to TRBJ2-7; 8 bases match TRBD1. In germline, CDR1 is SGDLS, CDR2 YYNGEE. The length of the CDR3 is 13 residues. Trimming removed 3 bases from V and 4 bases from J; junction bases left unmatched: 3.

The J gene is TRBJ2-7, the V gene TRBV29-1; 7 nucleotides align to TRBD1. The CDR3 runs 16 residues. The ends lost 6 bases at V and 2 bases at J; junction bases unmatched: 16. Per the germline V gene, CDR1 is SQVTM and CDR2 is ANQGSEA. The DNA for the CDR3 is TGCAGCGTGGCGCAACTGTGGGGTAGGGGGCCCTACGAGCAGTACTTC. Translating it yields CSVAQLWGRGPYEQYF.

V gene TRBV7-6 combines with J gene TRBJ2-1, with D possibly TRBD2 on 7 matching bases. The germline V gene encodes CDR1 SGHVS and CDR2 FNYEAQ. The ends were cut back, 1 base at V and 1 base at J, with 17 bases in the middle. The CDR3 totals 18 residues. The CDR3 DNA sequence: TGTGCCAGCAGCTTAGAGGGGGGGGCAGGGTCTTCCTACAATGAGCAGTTCTTC. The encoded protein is CASSLEGGAGSSYNEQFF.

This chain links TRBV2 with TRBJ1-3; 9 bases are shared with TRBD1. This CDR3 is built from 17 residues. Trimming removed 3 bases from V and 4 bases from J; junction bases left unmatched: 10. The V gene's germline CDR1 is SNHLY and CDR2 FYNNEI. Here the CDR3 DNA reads TGTGCCAGCAGTGAGGGACAGGGTCGAAGGCCCGGAAACACCATATATTTT. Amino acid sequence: CASSEGQGRRPGNTIYF.

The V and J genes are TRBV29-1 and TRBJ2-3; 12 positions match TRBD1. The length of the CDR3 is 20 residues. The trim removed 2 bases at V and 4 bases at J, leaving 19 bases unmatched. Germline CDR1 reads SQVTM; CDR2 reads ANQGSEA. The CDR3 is CSVEKWDRGPVGLVPDTQYF. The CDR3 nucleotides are TGCAGCGTTGAAAAATGGGACAGGGGGCCGGTTGGGCTTGTCCCAGATACGCAGTATTTT.

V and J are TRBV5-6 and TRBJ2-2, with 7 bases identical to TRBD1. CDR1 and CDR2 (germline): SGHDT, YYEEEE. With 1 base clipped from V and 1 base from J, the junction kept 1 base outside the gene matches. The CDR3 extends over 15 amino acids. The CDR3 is CASSLRTGNTGELFF. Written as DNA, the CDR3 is TGTGCCAGCAGCTTGCGGACAGGGAACACCGGGGAGCTGTTTTTT.

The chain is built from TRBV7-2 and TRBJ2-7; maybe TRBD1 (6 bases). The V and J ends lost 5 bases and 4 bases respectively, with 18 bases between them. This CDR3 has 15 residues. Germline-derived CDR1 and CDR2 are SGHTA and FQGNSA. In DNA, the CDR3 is TGTGCCAGCAGCCCCGGGACACGCGGATTTTACGAGCAGTACTTC. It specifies CASSPGTRGFYEQYF.

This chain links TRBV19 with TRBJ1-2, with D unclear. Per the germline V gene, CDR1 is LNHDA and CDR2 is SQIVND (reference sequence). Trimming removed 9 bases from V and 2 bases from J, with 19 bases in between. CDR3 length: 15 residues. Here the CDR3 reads CASTPPDRENYGYTF. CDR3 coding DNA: TGTGCCAGCACGCCCCCAGACCGGGAGAACTATGGCTACACCTTC.

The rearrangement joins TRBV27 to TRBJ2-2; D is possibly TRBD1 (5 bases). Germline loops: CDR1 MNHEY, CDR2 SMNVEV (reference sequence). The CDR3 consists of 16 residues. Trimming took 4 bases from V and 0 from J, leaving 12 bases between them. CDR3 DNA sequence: TGTGCCAGCAGTTCCCGCAGGGAACCGAACACCGGGGAGCTGTTTTTT. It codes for CASSSRREPNTGELFF.

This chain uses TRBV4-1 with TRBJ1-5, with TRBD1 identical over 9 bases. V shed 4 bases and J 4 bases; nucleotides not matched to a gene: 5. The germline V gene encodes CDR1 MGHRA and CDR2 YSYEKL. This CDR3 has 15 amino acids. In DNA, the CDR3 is TGCGCCAGCAGCCTCACCGGGACAGGGAATCAGCCCCAGCATTTT. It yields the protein CASSLTGTGNQPQHF.

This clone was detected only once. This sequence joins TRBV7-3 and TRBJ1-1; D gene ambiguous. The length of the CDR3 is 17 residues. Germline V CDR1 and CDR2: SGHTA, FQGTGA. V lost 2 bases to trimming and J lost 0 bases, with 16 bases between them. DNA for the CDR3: TGTGCCAGCAGCTTATTGATGATCGGGGTAATGAACACTGAAGCTTTCTTT. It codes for CASSLLMIGVMNTEAFF.

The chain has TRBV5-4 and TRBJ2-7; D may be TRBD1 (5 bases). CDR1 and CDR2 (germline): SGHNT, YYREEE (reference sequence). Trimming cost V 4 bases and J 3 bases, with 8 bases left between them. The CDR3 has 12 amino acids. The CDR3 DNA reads TGTGCCAGCAGCCAGGACATCTACGAGCAGTACTTC. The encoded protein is CASSQDIYEQYF.